Following are 22 T cell receptor beta chains from one sample sequenced in a study of regulatory T cells in long-lasting Graves disease. Documented time point: persistent/refractory GD, antithyroid drugs over 5 years with positive TRAb. Isolated PBMC RNA provided the starting material for the TCR library. Relying on iRepertoire HTBI primers and Arm-PCR of CDR3 regions, the team built TCR beta libraries. In TCRdb, the multiplex PCR reads were re-called with MiXCR into one record per CDR3 protein. Here the sample spans a few hundred thousand distinct CDR3 sequences, 20% to 25% being singletons. Specimen: peripheral blood mononuclear cells (PBMCs), collected when the disease was refractory, from a patient treated with antithyroid drugs. The receptors here all came from a female donor with Graves disease.

This clonotype was seen many times. The chain recombines TRBV14 with TRBJ2-7; D is unclear. The CDR3 length is 14 residues. The V end was cut by 0 bases, the J end by 4 bases, with 10 bases between. CDR1 SGHDN and CDR2 FVKESK come from the germline V gene. In DNA form, the CDR3 reads TGTGCCAGCAGCCAAGAGGGCAGCCTTTACGAGCAGTACTTC. Translating it yields CASSQEGSLYEQYF.

The genes are TRBV20-1 and TRBJ2-6, with D possibly matching TRBD1 (6 bases). This CDR3 has 15 residues. V dropped 6 bases and J dropped 1 base, with 13 bases sitting between them. Germline V gene lookup returns CDR1 DFQATT and CDR2 SNEGSKA (reference sequence). CDR3 nucleotides: TGCAGTGCGGGGGCCCTGGGTTCTGGGGCCAACGTCCTGACTTTC. It yields the protein CSAGALGSGANVLTF.

This clonotype was recorded at least ten times. This rearrangement joins TRBV3-1 to TRBJ1-1; D remains ambiguous. Germline V gene sequence: CDR1 LGHDT, CDR2 YNNKEL (reference sequence). This CDR3 has 14 residues. V was shortened by 5 bases and J by 3 bases, with 13 bases between the two germline ends. Here the CDR3 reads CASSKAASDTEAFF. CDR3 sequence (DNA): TGTGCCAGCAGCAAAGCGGCCTCGGACACTGAAGCTTTCTTT.

At least ten counts were recorded for this clonotype. The CDR3 protein is CASSKAHVNGYTF. The CDR3 nucleotides read TGTGCCAGCAGTAAGGCTCATGTAAATGGCTACACCTTC. V gene TRBV9 combines with J gene TRBJ1-2; D remains unclear. The V gene lost 5 bases and the J gene lost 6 bases, with 14 bases spanning the gap. Germline CDR1 reads SGDLS; CDR2 reads YYNGEE. CDR3 size: 13 residues.

The chain is built from TRBV7-2 and TRBJ2-7; D remains ambiguous. The CDR3 has 14 amino acids. Trimming removed 2 bases at V and 4 bases at J, with 12 bases between. The germline V gene encodes CDR1 SGHTA and CDR2 FQGNSA. The CDR3 protein is CASSLLFGSYEQYF. DNA for the CDR3: TGTGCCAGCAGCTTATTGTTTGGATCTTACGAGCAGTACTTC.

V and J are TRBV7-2 and TRBJ2-3; 10 bases match TRBD2. This CDR3 comprises 16 residues. Germline CDR1 and CDR2: SGHTA and FQGNSA. Trimming removed 5 bases from V and 2 bases from J; junction bases left unmatched: 7. The CDR3 DNA sequence: TGTGCCAGCAGCCCGGGACTAGCGAGACTCACAGATACGCAGTATTTT. Protein product: CASSPGLARLTDTQYF.

This clonotype has a handful of counts. The CDR3 sequence: CASSFSSVDNQPQHF. The CDR3 DNA reads TGTGCCAGCAGCTTCTCGAGTGTGGACAATCAGCCCCAGCATTTT. The chain uses TRBV5-5 and TRBJ1-5, with D unclear. From germline, CDR1 is SGHKS and CDR2 YYEKEE (reference sequence). The CDR3 length is 15 residues. Trimming pared 2 bases from V and 3 bases from J, leaving 12 bases between.

This clonotype was detected many times. CDR3 region: CASKGTSGSGYEQYF. The CDR3 DNA reads TGTGCCAGCAAGGGGACTAGCGGGAGTGGGTACGAGCAGTACTTC. J is TRBJ2-7 and V is TRBV28, with TRBD2 matching 14 bases. The CDR3 sequence is 15 residues long. Germline V lookup: CDR1 MDHEN, CDR2 SYDVKM. V trimming: 7 bases; J trimming: 4 bases; junction bases outside the gene matches: 6.

V gene TRBV4-1 combines with J gene TRBJ2-2, with 8 bases aligning to TRBD1. Germline CDR1 is MGHRA and CDR2 is YSYEKL. The ends lost 4 bases at V and 5 bases at J; junction bases unmatched: 9. The length of the CDR3 is 16 residues. The DNA of the CDR3 is TGCGCCAGCAGCCTCAGGGGGCCCGGGGTGACCGGGGAGCTGTTTTTT. Protein product: CASSLRGPGVTGELFF.

The table lists this clonotype with a few counts. In DNA, the CDR3 is TGTGCCAGCAGCCAAGAGTGGGGGAACGAGCAGTACTTC. As protein: CASSQEWGNEQYF. The chain has TRBV3-1 and TRBJ2-7; D may be TRBD1 or TRBD2 (5 bases each). This CDR3 is 13 amino acids long. Germline values: CDR1 LGHDT, CDR2 YNNKEL (reference sequence). V gave up 0 bases and J gave up 5 bases, with 8 bases separating them.

V and J are TRBV4-1 and TRBJ1-2, with 7 bases lining up with TRBD1. V was clipped by 1 base and J by 7 bases; unmatched bases: 3. CDR3 length equals 13 residues. The germline CDR1 and CDR2 sequences are MGHRA and YSYEKL. In DNA, the CDR3 is TGCGCCAGCAGCCAAGGGACAGGCGTTGGCTACACCTTC. Translating it yields CASSQGTGVGYTF.

This clonotype was recorded at least ten times. The rearrangement joins TRBV6-1 to TRBJ1-6; D ambiguous. The CDR3 runs 11 residues. The germline V gene has CDR1 MNHNS and CDR2 SASEGT. The V gene lost 4 bases and the J gene lost 14 bases, with 9 bases spanning the gap. CDR3 sequence (DNA): TGTGCCAGCAGTGGGAGGGATTCCCTCCACTTT. It encodes CASSGRDSLHF.

The chain is built from TRBV6-2 or TRBV6-3 and TRBJ1-1, with 9 bases matching TRBD1. The J segment lost 5 bases and the V segment lost 6 bases, leaving 13 bases of the junction unmatched. CDR3 size: 16 residues. CDR1 is MNHEY, CDR2 SVGEGT, per germline. Written as DNA, the CDR3 is TGTGCCAGCAGCCCACAGGGGGCGCACGGAGGGACTGAAGCTTTCTTT. It translates to CASSPQGAHGGTEAFF.

This rearrangement joins TRBV19 to TRBJ2-6; no firm D call. CDR1 LNHDA and CDR2 SQIVND come from the germline V gene (reference sequence). The CDR3 sequence is 16 residues long. Trimming left V 1 base short and J 0 bases short, with 7 bases between. The CDR3 here is CASSIGGSSGANVLTF. The CDR3 nucleotides read TGTGCCAGTAGTATAGGCGGTAGCTCTGGGGCCAACGTCCTGACTTTC.

This clonotype was seen ten or more times. This sequence joins TRBV6-1 and TRBJ1-2; TRBD1 aligns across 10 bases. Germline values: CDR1 MNHNS, CDR2 SASEGT. CDR3 length: 12 amino acids. The trim removed 6 bases at V and 7 bases at J, leaving 2 bases unmatched. Here the CDR3 reads CASRGTGAGYTF. As DNA, the CDR3 is TGTGCCAGCAGGGGGACAGGGGCTGGCTACACCTTC.

This clonotype occurred a few times. A far larger clone is off by one base, so a read error is likely. V and J are TRBV27 and TRBJ2-5; no definite D call. The CDR3 runs to 11 residues. The V gene's germline CDR1 is MNHEY and CDR2 SMNVEV (reference sequence). Trimming took off 8 bases at V and 0 bases at J, with 4 bases between the two ends. In DNA form, the CDR3 reads TGTGCCAGCGGGGACCAAGAGACCCAGTACTTC. Translated, it gives CASGDQETQYF.

The CDR3 DNA follows: TGCAGCGTTGAAGGGGAGCTAGCGGGGGGTTTCCCAGATACGCAGTATTTT. Translated: CSVEGELAGGFPDTQYF. This chain uses TRBV29-1 with TRBJ2-3, with 11 bases matching TRBD2. Germline V CDR1 and CDR2: SQVTM, ANQGSEA. Losses at the gene ends were 1 base for V and 4 bases for J; bases not matched to a gene: 10. The CDR3 runs to 17 residues.

V gene TRBV7-9 combines with J gene TRBJ1-4; 12 bases are shared with TRBD1. CDR3 length: 18 amino acids. V gave up 0 bases and J gave up 3 bases; unmatched junction bases: 5. Looked up from germline, CDR1 is SEHNR and CDR2 is FQNEAQ (reference sequence). CDR3 region: CASSLAPGQGAPNEKLFF. The CDR3 bases are TGTGCCAGCAGCTTAGCGCCGGGACAGGGGGCGCCTAATGAAAAACTGTTTTTT.

This clonotype has a handful of counts. V gene TRBV7-9 combines with J gene TRBJ2-3; the match to TRBD2 covers 11 bases. The junction had 5 bases not matched to a gene; V was cut back by 0 bases and J by 6 bases. Germline assignment: CDR1 SEHNR and CDR2 FQNEAQ (reference sequence). There are 16 residues in the CDR3. The CDR3: CASSLAGTSGPDTQYF. CDR3 DNA sequence: TGTGCCAGCAGCTTAGCCGGGACTAGCGGTCCCGATACGCAGTATTTT. Combining the CDR3 with reference TRBV7-9 and TRBJ2-3 gives the whole variable domain DTGVSQNPRHKITKRGQNVTFRCDPISEHNRLYWYRQTLGQGPEFLTYFQNEAQLEKSRLLSDRFSAERPKGSFSTLEIQRTEQGDSAMYLCASSLAGTSGPDTQYFGPGTRLTVL.

This clonotype was counted many times. V is TRBV5-4 and J is TRBJ2-5; possibly TRBD2 for D (6 bases). V was pared by 3 bases and J by 5 bases, with 17 bases between. This CDR3 is built from 15 residues. Germline CDR1 reads SGHNT; CDR2 reads YYREEE (reference sequence). CDR3 sequence: CASSSPSKGGETQYF. The CDR3 nucleotides read TGTGCCAGCAGCTCCCCCTCAAAAGGAGGGGAGACCCAGTACTTC.

The chain carries TRBV12-3 or TRBV12-4 and TRBJ2-3, with D possibly TRBD1 on 6 matching bases. The CDR3 runs 13 residues. The ends were cut back, 3 bases at V and 6 bases at J, with 10 bases in the middle. The CDR3 here is CASSFLQGDTQYF. The CDR3 nucleotides read TGTGCCAGCAGTTTTTTACAGGGCGATACGCAGTATTTT.

This clonotype came up a few times. The rearrangement links TRBV20-1 to TRBJ2-5; 9 bases agree with TRBD1. Germline assignment: CDR1 DFQATT and CDR2 SNEGSKA (reference sequence). Trimming took 3 bases from V and 5 from J; bases not matched to a gene: 10. The CDR3 extends over 15 amino acids. The CDR3 sequence: CSASNPTGGGETQYF. The CDR3 DNA is TGCAGTGCTAGCAACCCTACAGGGGGCGGCGAGACCCAGTACTTC.